The 4 T cell receptor beta chains below come from one sample, sequenced in a study of blood T cells in healthy people across ages. A J-beta primer mix and a sample-barcoded 5' primer were used in a second PCR of about 6 to 12 cycles. TCRdb reprocessed the 5' RACE reads via MiXCR and lists one record per CDR3 protein. Seen here are fewer than 1,200,000 distinct CDR3 sequences, about 25% observed once, and the top ten hold 0.65% to 0.75%. In addition, the sample was reused for a study of T cells of mothers and their children.

The sequenced sample was blood. These TCRs come from a girl aged 2 to 10 in good health.

The CDR3: CASSLAGDNYGYTF. As DNA, the CDR3 is TGCGCCAGCAGCTTGGCGGGGGACAACTATGGCTACACCTTC. The J gene is TRBJ1-2, the V gene TRBV5-1; TRBD1 might be the D (5 bases). The germline V gene has CDR1 SGHRS and CDR2 YFSETQ. Trimming took 0 bases from V and 2 from J, leaving 8 bases between them. This CDR3 has 14 residues.

The table lists this clonotype with a few counts. The chain carries TRBV12-3 or TRBV12-4 and TRBJ1-6; a possible D gene is TRBD1 (5 bases). V lost 6 bases to trimming and J lost 7 bases, with 19 bases between them. The CDR3 consists of 16 residues. The CDR3 region is CASSPFPGTSNSPLHF. CDR3 coding DNA: TGTGCCAGCAGCCCGTTCCCCGGGACGTCAAATTCACCCCTCCACTTT.

This clonotype came up a few times. This chain connects TRBV4-2 to TRBJ2-7; D is undetermined. V shed 1 base and J shed 7 bases, with 5 bases lying between them. The length of the CDR3 is 11 residues. Germline lookup yields CDR1 LGHNA and CDR2 YNFKEQ. The CDR3, as DNA: TGTGCCAGCAGCCAAGGGTTGGAGCAGTACTTC. This encodes CASSQGLEQYF.

This chain joins TRBV4-3 and TRBJ2-7, with D perhaps TRBD1 or TRBD2 (5 bases each). Gene TRBJ2-1 matches the end of the DNA better, so the J call may be wrong. Germline V lookup: CDR1 LGHNA, CDR2 YSLEER. The CDR3 loop spans 15 amino acids. The CDR3 DNA reads TGCGCCAGCAGCCAAGATAGGGGACCGTGGAATGAGCAGTTCTTC. This encodes CASSQDRGPWNEQFF.